These 5 T cell receptor beta chains originate from one sample sequenced in a study of T cell repertoires in cytomegalovirus infection. The antigens these receptors bind are not known. TCRdb processed the reads anew with MiXCR; each CDR3 protein has one entry. There are approximately 110,000 distinct CDR3 sequences in the sample; around 30% occur only once, and 45% to 65% lies in the top ten. The sequencing here drew on CD8+ T cells from cultured PBMCs, taken from culture after CMV antigen stimulation. These receptors all come from a human donor in good health (CMV status not recorded). Some clones in this sample may be carry-over from other donors' samples.

This clonotype was detected a few times. The chain combines TRBV20-1 with TRBJ2-7; the D gene is possibly TRBD2 (7 bases). CDR3 length: 14 residues. CDR1 and CDR2 from the germline V gene are DFQATT and SNEGSKA (reference sequence). Trimming pared 6 bases from V and 1 base from J, leaving 16 bases between. CDR3: CSARGGSFSYEQYF. CDR3 sequence (DNA): TGCAGTGCAAGGGGGGGGTCTTTTTCCTACGAGCAGTACTTC.

The rearrangement joins TRBV5-6 to TRBJ1-6; D ambiguous. CDR1 and CDR2 from the germline V gene are SGHDT and YYEEEE. The length of the CDR3 is 12 residues. V lost 4 bases to trimming and J lost 13 bases, with 12 bases between them. The CDR3 region is CASSGFLGPLHF. CDR3 sequence (DNA): TGTGCCAGCAGCGGATTTTTGGGGCCCCTCCACTTT.

CDR3 in amino acids: CSVVDPGQGTGELFF. CDR3 bases: TGCAGCGTTGTGGACCCGGGGCAGGGTACCGGGGAGCTGTTTTTT. The rearrangement joins TRBV29-1 to TRBJ2-2, with D perhaps assigned TRBD1 or TRBD2 (5 bases each). This CDR3 is 15 amino acids long. Trimming cost V 4 bases and J 5 bases, with 17 bases left between them. Germline CDR1 is SQVTM and CDR2 is ANQGSEA.

This clonotype was seen only a few times. V is TRBV6-1 and J is TRBJ2-7; D gene ambiguous. The CDR3 extends over 12 amino acids. V was clipped by 2 bases and J by 6 bases, with 8 bases between them. Germline CDR1 MNHNS, CDR2 SASEGT. The CDR3 is CASSEYGVEQYF. CDR3 coding DNA: TGTGCCAGCAGTGAATATGGGGTCGAGCAGTACTTC.

This clonotype showed up just a few times. The chain couples TRBV10-3 to TRBJ2-3; 9 bases are shared with TRBD1. The germline V gene encodes CDR1 ENHRY and CDR2 SYGVKD. J was trimmed by 4 bases and V by 6 bases; bases with no gene match: 5. The CDR3 is 14 residues long. CDR3 in amino acids: CAIRGTGLADTQYF. The CDR3 DNA reads TGTGCCATCAGAGGGACAGGGCTGGCAGATACGCAGTATTTT.